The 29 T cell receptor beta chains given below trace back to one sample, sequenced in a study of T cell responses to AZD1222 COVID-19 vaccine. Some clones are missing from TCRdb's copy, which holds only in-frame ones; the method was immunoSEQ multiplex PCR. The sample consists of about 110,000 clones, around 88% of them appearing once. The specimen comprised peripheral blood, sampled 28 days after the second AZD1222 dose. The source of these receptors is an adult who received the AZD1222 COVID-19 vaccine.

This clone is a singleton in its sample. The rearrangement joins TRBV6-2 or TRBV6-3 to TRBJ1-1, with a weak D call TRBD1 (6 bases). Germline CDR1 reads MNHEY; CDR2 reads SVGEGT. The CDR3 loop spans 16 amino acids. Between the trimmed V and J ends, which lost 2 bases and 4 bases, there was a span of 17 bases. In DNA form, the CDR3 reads TGTGCCAGCAGTTACGGACAGACAGGCAGGGGCACTGAAGCTTTCTTT. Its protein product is CASSYGQTGRGTEAFF.

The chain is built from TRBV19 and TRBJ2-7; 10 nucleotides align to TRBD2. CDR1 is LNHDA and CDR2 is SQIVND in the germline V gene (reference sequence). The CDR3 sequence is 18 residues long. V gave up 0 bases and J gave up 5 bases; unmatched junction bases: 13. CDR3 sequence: CASSIEPLAGAPPDEQYF. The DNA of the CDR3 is TGTGCCAGTAGTATAGAACCCCTAGCGGGGGCCCCACCTGACGAGCAGTACTTC. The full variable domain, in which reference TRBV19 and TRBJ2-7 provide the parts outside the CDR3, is DGGITQSPKYLFRKEGQNVTLSCEQNLNHDAMYWYRQDPGQGLRLIYYSQIVNDFQKGDIAEGYSVSREKKESFPLTVTSAQKNPTAFYLCASSIEPLAGAPPDEQYFGPGTRLTVT.

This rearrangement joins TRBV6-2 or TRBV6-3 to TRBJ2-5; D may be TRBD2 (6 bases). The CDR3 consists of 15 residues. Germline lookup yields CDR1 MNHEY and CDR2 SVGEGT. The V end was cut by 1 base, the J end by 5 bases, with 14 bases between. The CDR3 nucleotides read TGTGCCAGCAGTTACTACGGACTACCTCCGGAGACCCAGTACTTC. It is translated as CASSYYGLPPETQYF.

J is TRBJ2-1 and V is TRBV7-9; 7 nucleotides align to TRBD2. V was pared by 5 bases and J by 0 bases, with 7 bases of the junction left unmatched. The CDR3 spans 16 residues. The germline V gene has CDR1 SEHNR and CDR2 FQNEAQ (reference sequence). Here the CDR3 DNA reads TGTGCCAGCAGCCCCGGGGGGTCGAGCTCCTACAATGAGCAGTTCTTC. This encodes CASSPGGSSSYNEQFF.

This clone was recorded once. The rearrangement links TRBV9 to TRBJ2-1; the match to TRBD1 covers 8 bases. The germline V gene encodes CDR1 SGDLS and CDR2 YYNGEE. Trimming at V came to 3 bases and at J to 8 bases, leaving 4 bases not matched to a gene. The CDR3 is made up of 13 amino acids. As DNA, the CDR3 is TGTGCCAGCAGCGCAGGGGGCGGGGATGAGCAGTTCTTC. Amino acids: CASSAGGGDEQFF.

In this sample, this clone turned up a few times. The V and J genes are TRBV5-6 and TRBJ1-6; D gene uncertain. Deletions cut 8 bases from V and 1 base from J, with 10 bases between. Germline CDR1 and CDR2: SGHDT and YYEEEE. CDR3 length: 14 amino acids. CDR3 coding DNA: TGTGCCAGTGGGGTATATTCCTATAATTCACCCCTCCACTTT. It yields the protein CASGVYSYNSPLHF.

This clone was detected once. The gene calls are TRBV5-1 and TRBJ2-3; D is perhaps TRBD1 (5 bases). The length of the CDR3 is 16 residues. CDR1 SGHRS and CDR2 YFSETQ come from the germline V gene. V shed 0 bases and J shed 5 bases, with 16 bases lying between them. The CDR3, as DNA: TGCGCCAGCAGCTTGGTGGGCAGGGAAAATGGAGATACGCAGTATTTT. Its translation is CASSLVGRENGDTQYF.

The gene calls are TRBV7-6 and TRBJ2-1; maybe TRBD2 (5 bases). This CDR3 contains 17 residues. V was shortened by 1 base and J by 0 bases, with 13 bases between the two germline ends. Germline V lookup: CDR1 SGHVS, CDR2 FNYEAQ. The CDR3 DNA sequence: TGTGCCAGCAGCTTAGGGAGTAGCGTGAGCTCCTACAATGAGCAGTTCTTC. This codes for CASSLGSSVSSYNEQFF.

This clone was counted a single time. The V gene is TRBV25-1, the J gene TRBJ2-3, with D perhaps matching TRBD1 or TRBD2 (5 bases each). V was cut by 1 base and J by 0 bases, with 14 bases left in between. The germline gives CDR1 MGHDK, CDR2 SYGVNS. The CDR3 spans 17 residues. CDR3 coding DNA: TGTGCCAGCAGTGAATCCGCAGGGACGATAAGCACAGATACGCAGTATTTT. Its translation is CASSESAGTISTDTQYF.

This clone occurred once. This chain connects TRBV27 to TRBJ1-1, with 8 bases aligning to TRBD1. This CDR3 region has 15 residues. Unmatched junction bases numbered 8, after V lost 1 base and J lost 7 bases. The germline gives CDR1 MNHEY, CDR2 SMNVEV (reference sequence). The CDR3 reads CASSLLRTGPNEAFF. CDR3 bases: TGTGCCAGCAGTTTATTGCGGACAGGGCCGAATGAAGCTTTCTTT.

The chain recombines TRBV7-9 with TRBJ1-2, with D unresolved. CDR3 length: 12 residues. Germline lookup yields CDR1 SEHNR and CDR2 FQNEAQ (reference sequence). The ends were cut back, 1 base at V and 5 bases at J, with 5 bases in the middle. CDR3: CASSLGEYGYTF. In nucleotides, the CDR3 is TGTGCCAGCAGCTTAGGGGAGTATGGCTACACCTTC.

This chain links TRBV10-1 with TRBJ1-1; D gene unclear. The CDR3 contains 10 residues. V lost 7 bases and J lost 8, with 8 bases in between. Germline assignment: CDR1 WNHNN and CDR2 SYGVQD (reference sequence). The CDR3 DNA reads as TGCGCCAGCACCCCGAACGAAGCTTTCTTT. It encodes CASTPNEAFF.

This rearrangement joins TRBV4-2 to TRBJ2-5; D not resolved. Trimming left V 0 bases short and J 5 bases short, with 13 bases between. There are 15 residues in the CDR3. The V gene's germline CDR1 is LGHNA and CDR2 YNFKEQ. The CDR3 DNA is TGTGCCAGCAGCCAAGACTTCCCCTTGGAGGAGACCCAGTACTTC. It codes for CASSQDFPLEETQYF.

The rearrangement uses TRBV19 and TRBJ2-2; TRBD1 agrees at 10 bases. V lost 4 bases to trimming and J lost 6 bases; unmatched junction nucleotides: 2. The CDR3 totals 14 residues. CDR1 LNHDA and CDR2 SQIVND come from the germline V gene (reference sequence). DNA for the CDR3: TGTGCCAGTAGTACCGACAGGGGGCCCGGGGAGCTGTTTTTT. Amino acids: CASSTDRGPGELFF.

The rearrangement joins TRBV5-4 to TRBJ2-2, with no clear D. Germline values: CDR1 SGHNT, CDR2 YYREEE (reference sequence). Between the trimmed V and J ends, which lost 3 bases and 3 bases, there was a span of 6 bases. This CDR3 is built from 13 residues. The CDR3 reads CASSWAYTGELFF. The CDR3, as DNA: TGTGCCAGCAGCTGGGCGTACACCGGGGAGCTGTTTTTT. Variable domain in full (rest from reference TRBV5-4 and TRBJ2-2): ETGVTQSPTHLIKTRGQQVTLRCSSQSGHNTVSWYQQALGQGPQFIFQYYREEENGRGNFPPRFSGLQFPNYSSELNVNALELDDSALYLCASSWAYTGELFFGEGSRLTVL.

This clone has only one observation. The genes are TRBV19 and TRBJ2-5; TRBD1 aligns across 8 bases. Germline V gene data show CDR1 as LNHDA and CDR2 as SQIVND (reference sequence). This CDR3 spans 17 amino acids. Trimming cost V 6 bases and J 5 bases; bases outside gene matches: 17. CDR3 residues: CASSQRAGGDIQETQYF. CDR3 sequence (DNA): TGTGCCAGTAGCCAAAGAGCAGGGGGCGATATTCAGGAGACCCAGTACTTC.

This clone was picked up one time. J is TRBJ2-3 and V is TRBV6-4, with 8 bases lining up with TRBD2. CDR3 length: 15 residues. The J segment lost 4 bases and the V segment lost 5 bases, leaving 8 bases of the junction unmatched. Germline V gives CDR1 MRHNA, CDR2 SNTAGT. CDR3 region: CASSSSGGGADTQYF. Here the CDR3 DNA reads TGTGCCAGCAGTTCGAGCGGGGGAGGCGCAGATACGCAGTATTTT.

CDR3 sequence: CASSLGGQNYEQYF. DNA for the CDR3: TGTGCCAGCAGCTTAGGGGGACAAAACTACGAGCAGTACTTC. J is TRBJ2-7 and V is TRBV7-9; D might be TRBD1 (6 bases). Germline CDR1 and CDR2: SEHNR and FQNEAQ (reference sequence). The CDR3 length is 14 residues. Trimming cost V 1 base and J 3 bases, with 10 bases left between them.

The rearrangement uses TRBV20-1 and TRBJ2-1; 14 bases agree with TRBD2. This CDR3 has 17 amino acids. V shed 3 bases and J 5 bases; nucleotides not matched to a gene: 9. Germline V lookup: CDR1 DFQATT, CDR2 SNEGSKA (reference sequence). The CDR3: CSASGGTSGGVDNEQFF. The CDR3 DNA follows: TGCAGTGCTAGTGGCGGGACTAGCGGGGGAGTCGACAATGAGCAGTTCTTC.

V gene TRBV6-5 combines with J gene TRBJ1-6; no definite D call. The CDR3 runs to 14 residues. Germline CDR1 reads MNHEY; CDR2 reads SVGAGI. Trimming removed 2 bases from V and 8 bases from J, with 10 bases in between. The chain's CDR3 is CASSYAPLDSPLHF. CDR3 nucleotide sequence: TGTGCCAGCAGTTACGCCCCACTTGATTCACCCCTCCACTTT.

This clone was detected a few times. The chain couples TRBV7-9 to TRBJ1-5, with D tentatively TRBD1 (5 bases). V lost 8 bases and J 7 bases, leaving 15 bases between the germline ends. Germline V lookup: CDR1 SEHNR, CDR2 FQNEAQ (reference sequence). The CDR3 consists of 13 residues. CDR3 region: CASDGGIGQPQHF. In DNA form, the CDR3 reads TGTGCCAGCGACGGGGGGATAGGCCAGCCCCAGCATTTT.

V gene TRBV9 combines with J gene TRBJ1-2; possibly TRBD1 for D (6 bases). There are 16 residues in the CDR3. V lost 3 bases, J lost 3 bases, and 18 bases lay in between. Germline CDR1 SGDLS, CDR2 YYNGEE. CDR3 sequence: CASSGAPKGEYYGYTF. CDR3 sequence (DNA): TGTGCCAGCAGCGGCGCCCCGAAGGGGGAGTACTATGGCTACACCTTC. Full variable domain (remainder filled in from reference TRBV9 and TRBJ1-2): DSGVTQTPKHLITATGQRVTLRCSPRSGDLSVYWYQQSLDQGLQFLIQYYNGEERAKGNILERFSAQQFPDLHSELNLSSLELGDSALYFCASSGAPKGEYYGYTFGSGTRLTVV.

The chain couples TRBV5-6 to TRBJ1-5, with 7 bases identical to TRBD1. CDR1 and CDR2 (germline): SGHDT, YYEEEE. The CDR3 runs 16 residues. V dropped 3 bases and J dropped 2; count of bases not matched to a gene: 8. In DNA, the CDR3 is TGTGCCAGCAGCTCCTACAGGGGCGAGGGCAATCAGCCCCAGCATTTT. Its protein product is CASSSYRGEGNQPQHF.

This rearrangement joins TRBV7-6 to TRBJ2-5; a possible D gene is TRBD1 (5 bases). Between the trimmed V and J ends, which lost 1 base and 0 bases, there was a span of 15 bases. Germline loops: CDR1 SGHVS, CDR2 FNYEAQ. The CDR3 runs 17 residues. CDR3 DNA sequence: TGTGCCAGCAGCTTAGACAGTCAGACAGAGTACCAAGAGACCCAGTACTTC. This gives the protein CASSLDSQTEYQETQYF.

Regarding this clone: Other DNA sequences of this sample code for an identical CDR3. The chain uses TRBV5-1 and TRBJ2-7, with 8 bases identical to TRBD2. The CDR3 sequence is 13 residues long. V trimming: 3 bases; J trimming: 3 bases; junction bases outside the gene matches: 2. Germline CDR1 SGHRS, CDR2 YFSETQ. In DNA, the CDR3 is TGCGCCAGCAGCTCCAGCGGGGGCTACGAGCAGTACTTC. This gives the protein CASSSSGGYEQYF.

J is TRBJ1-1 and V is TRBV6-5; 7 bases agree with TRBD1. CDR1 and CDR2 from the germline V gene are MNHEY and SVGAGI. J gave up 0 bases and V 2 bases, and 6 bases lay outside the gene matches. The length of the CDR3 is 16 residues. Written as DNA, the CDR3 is TGTGCCAGCAGTTACAACTCGGACAGGATGAACACTGAAGCTTTCTTT. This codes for CASSYNSDRMNTEAFF.

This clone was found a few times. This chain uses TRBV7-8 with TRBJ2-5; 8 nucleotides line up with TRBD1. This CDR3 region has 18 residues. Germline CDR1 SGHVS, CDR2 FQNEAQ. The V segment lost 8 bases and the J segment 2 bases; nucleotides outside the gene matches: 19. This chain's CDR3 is CASGARTERDRSQETQYF. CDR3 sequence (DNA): TGTGCCAGCGGCGCCCGAACCGAACGGGACAGGTCGCAAGAGACCCAGTACTTC.

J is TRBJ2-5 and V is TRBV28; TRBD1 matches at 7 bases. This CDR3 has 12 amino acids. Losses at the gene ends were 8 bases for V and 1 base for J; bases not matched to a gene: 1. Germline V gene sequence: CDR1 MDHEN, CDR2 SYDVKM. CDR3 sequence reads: CASRDSQETQYF. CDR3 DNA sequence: TGTGCCAGCCGGGACAGCCAAGAGACCCAGTACTTC. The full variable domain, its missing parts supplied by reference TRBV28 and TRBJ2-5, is DVKVTQSSRYLVKRTGEKVFLECVQDMDHENMFWYRQDPGLGLRLIYFSYDVKMKEKGDIPEGYSVSREKKERFSLILESASTNQTSMYLCASRDSQETQYFGPGTRLLVL.

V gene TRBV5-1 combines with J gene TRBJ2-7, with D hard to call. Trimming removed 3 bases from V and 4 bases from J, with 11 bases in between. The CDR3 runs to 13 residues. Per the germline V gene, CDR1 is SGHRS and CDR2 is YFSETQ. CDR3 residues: CASSWGSQYEQYF. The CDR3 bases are TGCGCCAGCAGCTGGGGATCCCAATACGAGCAGTACTTC. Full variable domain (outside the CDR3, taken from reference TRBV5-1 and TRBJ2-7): KAGVTQTPRYLIKTRGQQVTLSCSPISGHRSVSWYQQTPGQGLQFLFEYFSETQRNKGNFPGRFSGRQFSNSRSEMNVSTLELGDSALYLCASSWGSQYEQYFGPGTRLTVT.